This T cell receptor beta chain emerged from a study of blood T cell repertoires in COVID-19. Produced via immunoSEQ multiplex PCR; TCRdb's table is partial and in-frame only. The sample contains 120,000 or so clones, more than 70% of which appear only once. Sequences were obtained from peripheral blood. The source is a woman in her forties or fifties with acute or convalescent COVID-19.

The CDR3 region is CASMPLLGQGGEAFF. CDR3 DNA: TGTGCCAGCATGCCCCTCCTAGGACAGGGTGGAGAAGCTTTCTTT. This chain connects TRBV27 to TRBJ1-1; the match to TRBD1 covers 8 bases. Germline lookup yields CDR1 MNHEY and CDR2 SMNVEV (reference sequence). The CDR3 sequence is 15 residues long. V lost 7 bases, J lost 8 bases, and 15 bases stayed unmatched.